The 5 T cell receptor beta chains given below trace back to one sample, sequenced in a study of CD8 T cells in Susac syndrome. The RNA input was roughly 0.45 to 1 ug, and it was reverse transcribed with random hexamers. In TCRdb, the immunoSEQ multiplex PCR reads were re-called with MiXCR into one record per CDR3 protein. The sample shows 150,000 or so distinct CDR3 sequences, roughly 94% of them seen only once. The specimen was CD8+ T cells from PBMCs. The receptors come from a human donor with multiple sclerosis.

This clonotype appeared a single time. V gene TRBV29-1 combines with J gene TRBJ2-1; TRBD2 matches 8 bases. The junction had 9 bases not matched to a gene; V was cut back by 2 bases and J by 0 bases. Germline V gene sequence: CDR1 SQVTM, CDR2 ANQGSEA. There are 17 residues in the CDR3. Here the CDR3 reads CSVELPGGSSSYNEQFF. In DNA form, the CDR3 reads TGCAGCGTTGAACTACCGGGGGGGTCGAGCTCCTACAATGAGCAGTTCTTC.

V is TRBV29-1 and J is TRBJ1-2, with D possibly matching TRBD1 (5 bases). Germline V gene lookup returns CDR1 SQVTM and CDR2 ANQGSEA. V dropped 3 bases and J dropped 1 base, with 15 bases sitting between them. There are 15 residues in the CDR3. The CDR3 DNA sequence: TGCAGCGTTGACAGGGACGACTTAAATAACTATGGCTACACCTTC. Protein: CSVDRDDLNNYGYTF.

The J gene is TRBJ1-6, the V gene TRBV27; D uncertain. Trimming stripped 7 bases from V and 4 bases from J, with 17 bases between. The CDR3 runs to 16 residues. The germline V gene has CDR1 MNHEY and CDR2 SMNVEV (reference sequence). The chain's CDR3 is CASTNAWGAYNSPLHF. CDR3 bases: TGTGCCAGCACCAATGCCTGGGGAGCTTATAATTCACCCCTCCACTTT.

The CDR3 DNA reads TGTGCCAGCAGCTGGGGGGCCCAAGATATGGAAACGCAGTATTTT. It encodes CASSWGAQDMETQYF. The chain employs TRBV7-2 and TRBJ2-3, with D perhaps being TRBD1 or TRBD2 (6 bases each). Trimming took off 4 bases at V and 9 bases at J, with 20 bases between the two ends. This CDR3 spans 15 amino acids. Germline loops: CDR1 SGHTA, CDR2 FQGNSA.

The V gene is TRBV12-3 or TRBV12-4, the J gene TRBJ1-2, with 11 bases that match TRBD1. With 6 bases clipped from V and 3 bases from J, the junction kept 9 bases outside the gene matches. This CDR3 contains 16 residues. Written as DNA, the CDR3 is TGTGCCAGCAGCAAGGACAGGGGGCTGTGGGACTATGGCTACACCTTC. Translating gives CASSKDRGLWDYGYTF.